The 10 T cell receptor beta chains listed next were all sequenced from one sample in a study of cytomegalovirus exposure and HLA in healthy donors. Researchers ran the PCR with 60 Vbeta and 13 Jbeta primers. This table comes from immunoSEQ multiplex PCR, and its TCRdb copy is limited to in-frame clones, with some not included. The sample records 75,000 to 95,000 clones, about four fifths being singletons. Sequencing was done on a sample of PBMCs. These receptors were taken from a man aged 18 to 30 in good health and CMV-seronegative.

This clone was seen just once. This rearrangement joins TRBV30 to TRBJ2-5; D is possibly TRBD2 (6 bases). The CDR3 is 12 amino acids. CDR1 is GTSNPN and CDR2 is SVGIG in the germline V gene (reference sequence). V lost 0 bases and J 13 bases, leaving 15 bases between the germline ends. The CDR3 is CAWSVVSGPSYF. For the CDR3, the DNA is TGTGCCTGGAGTGTAGTTAGCGGCCCATCGTACTTC.

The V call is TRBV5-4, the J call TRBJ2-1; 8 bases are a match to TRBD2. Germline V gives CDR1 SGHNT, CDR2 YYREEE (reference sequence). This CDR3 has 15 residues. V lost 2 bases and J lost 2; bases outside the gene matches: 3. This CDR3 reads CASSFEAGAYNEQFF. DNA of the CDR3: TGTGCCAGCAGCTTTGAAGCGGGAGCCTACAATGAGCAGTTCTTC. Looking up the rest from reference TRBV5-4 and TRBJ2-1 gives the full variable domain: ETGVTQSPTHLIKTRGQQVTLRCSSQSGHNTVSWYQQALGQGPQFIFQYYREEENGRGNFPPRFSGLQFPNYSSELNVNALELDDSALYLCASSFEAGAYNEQFFGPGTRLTVL.

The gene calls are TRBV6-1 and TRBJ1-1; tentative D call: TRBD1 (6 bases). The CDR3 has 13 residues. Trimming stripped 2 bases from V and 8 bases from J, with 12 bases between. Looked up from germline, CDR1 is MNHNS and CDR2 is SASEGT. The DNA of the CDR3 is TGTGCCAGCAGTGAATATTTGGACAGAGAAGCTTTCTTT. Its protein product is CASSEYLDREAFF.

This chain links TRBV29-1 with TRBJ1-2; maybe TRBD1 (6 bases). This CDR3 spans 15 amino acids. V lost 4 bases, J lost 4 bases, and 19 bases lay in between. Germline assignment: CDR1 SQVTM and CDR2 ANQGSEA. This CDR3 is CSVVARWGQLYGYTF. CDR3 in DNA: TGCAGCGTTGTTGCCCGGTGGGGGCAGCTCTATGGCTACACCTTC.

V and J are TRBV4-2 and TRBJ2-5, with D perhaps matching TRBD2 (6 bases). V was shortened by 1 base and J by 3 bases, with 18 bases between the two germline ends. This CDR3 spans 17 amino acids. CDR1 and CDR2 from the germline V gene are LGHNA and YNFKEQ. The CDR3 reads CASSQALGTGGKETQYF. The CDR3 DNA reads TGTGCCAGCAGCCAAGCTCTAGGGACTGGAGGTAAAGAGACCCAGTACTTC.

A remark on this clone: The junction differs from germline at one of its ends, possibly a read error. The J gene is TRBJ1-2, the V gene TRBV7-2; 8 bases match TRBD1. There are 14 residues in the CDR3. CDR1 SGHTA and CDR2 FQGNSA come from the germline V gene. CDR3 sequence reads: CARSLAGGNYGYTF. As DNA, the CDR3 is TGTGCCCGCAGCTTAGCAGGGGGCAACTATGGCTACACCTTC.

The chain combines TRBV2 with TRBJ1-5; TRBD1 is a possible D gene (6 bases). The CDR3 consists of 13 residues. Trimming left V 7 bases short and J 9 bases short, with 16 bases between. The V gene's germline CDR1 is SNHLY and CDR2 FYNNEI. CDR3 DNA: TGTGCCAGCACCAGGACAGAGCAACGGCCCCAGCATTTT. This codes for CASTRTEQRPQHF.

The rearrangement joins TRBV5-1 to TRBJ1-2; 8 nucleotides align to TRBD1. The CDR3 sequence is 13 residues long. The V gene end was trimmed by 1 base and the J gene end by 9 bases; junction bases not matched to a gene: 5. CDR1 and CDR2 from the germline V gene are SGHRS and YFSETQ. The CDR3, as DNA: TGCGCCAGCAGCTTGACAGGGGGGGAAAGCTACACCTTC. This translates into CASSLTGGESYTF.

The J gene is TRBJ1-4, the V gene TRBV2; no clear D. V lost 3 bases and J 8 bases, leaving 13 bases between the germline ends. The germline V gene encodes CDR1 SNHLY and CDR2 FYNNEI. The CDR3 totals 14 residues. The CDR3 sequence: CASSERLRVEKLFF. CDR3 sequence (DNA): TGTGCCAGCAGTGAGAGGCTCCGGGTGGAAAAACTGTTTTTT.

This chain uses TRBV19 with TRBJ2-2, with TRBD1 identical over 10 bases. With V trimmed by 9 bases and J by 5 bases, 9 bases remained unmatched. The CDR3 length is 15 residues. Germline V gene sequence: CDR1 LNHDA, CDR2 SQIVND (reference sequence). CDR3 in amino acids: CASSQWTGGTGELFF. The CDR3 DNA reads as TGTGCCAGCTCACAGTGGACAGGGGGTACCGGGGAGCTGTTTTTT.